Following are 3 T cell receptor beta chains from one sample sequenced in a study of Ad26.COV2.S vaccination and SARS-CoV-2 variants. Generated by immunoSEQ multiplex PCR, the TCRdb table keeps only in-frame clones and is missing some. The sample has fewer than 800,000 clones, around 90% seen once. This sample's treatment: some 20 received Ad26.COV2.S at low or high dose, single or two shots; 5 received placebo; per-sample allocation not given. All samples were drawn on day 63, counting from the first vaccine or placebo injection. Sequencing was performed on peripheral blood, taken in a trial of Ad26.COV2.S vaccine versus placebo. The receptors shown here come from a person aged 18-60 years who received the Ad26.COV2.S COVID-19 vaccine or a placebo.

The chain is built from TRBV5-1 and TRBJ2-7, with TRBD1 identical over 10 bases. The ends lost 0 bases at V and 2 bases at J; junction bases unmatched: 5. Germline values: CDR1 SGHRS, CDR2 YFSETQ. The CDR3 runs to 16 residues. CDR3 bases: TGCGCCAGCAGCTTGGAACGCGGGACAGGGGCCTACGAGCAGTACTTC. Residues: CASSLERGTGAYEQYF.

The chain recombines TRBV14 with TRBJ1-2; D not certain. Germline V lookup: CDR1 SGHDN, CDR2 FVKESK. The CDR3 sequence is 16 residues long. The germline V and J ends were trimmed by 4 bases and 8 bases, with 23 bases remaining between them. The CDR3 nucleotides read TGTGCCAGCAGCCCTCGTAGTGAGGGAACCCGAGGGGGCTACACCTTC. It translates to CASSPRSEGTRGGYTF.

The rearrangement links TRBV5-1 to TRBJ1-2; D gene unclear. V was clipped by 0 bases and J by 2 bases, with 17 bases between them. The germline CDR1 and CDR2 sequences are SGHRS and YFSETQ. The CDR3 extends over 17 amino acids. The CDR3 spells CASSLALGGRQNYGYTF. Written as DNA, the CDR3 is TGCGCCAGCAGCTTGGCTCTAGGCGGCAGACAAAACTATGGCTACACCTTC.